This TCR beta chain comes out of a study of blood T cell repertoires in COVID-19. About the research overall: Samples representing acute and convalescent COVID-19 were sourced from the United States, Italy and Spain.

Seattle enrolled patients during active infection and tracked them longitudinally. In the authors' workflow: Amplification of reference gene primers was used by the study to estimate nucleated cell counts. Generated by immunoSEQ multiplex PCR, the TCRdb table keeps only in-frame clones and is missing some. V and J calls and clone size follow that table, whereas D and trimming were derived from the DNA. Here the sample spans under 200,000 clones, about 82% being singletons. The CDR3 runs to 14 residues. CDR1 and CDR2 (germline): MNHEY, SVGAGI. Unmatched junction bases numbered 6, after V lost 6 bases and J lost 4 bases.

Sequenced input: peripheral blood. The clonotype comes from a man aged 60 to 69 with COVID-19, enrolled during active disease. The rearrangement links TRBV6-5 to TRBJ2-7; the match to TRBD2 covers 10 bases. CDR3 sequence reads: CASRDSGRIYEQYF. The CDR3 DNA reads TGTGCCAGCAGGGATAGCGGGAGGATTTACGAGCAGTACTTC.